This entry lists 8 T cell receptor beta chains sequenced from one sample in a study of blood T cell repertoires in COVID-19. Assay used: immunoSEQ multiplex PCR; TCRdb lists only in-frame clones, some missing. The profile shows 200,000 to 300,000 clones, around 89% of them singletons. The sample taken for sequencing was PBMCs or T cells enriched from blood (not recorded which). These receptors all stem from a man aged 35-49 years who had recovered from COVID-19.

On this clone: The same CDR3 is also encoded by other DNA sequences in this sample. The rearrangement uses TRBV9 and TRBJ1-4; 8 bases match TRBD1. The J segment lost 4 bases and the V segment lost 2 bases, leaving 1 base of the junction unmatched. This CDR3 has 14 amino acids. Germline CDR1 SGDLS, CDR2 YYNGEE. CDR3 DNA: TGTGCCAGCAGCGTCACAGGGGGTAATGAAAAACTGTTTTTT. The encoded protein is CASSVTGGNEKLFF.

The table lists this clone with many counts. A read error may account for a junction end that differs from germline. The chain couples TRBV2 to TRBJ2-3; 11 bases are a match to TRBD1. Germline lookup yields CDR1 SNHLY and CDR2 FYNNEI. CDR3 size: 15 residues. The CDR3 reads CASREGTGGFDTQYF. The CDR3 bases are TGTGCCAGCAGAGAAGGGACAGGGGGTTTCGATACGCAGTATTTT.

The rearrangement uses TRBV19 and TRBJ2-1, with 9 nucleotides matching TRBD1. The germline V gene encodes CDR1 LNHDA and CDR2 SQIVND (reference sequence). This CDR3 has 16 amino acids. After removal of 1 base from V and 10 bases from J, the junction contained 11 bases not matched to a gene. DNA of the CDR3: TGTGCCAGTAGTATAGGGGCCCGGGACAGGGCACGCGAGCAGTTCTTC. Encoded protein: CASSIGARDRAREQFF.

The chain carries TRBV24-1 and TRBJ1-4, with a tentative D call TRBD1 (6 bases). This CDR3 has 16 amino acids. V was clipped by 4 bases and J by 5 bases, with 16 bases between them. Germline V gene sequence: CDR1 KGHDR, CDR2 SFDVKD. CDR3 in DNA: TGTGCCACCAGTGACCCCAATGGGGGGGCGAATGAAAAACTGTTTTTT. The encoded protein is CATSDPNGGANEKLFF.

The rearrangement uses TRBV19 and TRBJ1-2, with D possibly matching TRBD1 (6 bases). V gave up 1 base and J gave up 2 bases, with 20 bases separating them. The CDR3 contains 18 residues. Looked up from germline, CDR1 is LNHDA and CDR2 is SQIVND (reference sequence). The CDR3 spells CASSIVLVDSLWNYGYTF. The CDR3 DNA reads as TGTGCCAGTAGTATAGTACTCGTGGACAGCCTTTGGAACTATGGCTACACCTTC.

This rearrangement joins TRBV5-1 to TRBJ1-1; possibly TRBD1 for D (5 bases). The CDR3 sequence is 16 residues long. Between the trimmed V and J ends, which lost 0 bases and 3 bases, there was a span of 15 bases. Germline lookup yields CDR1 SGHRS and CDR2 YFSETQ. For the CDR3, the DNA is TGCGCCAGCAGCTTGGTAGTCGGCAGGGCAGACACTGAAGCTTTCTTT. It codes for CASSLVVGRADTEAFF.

CDR3 amino acids: CASSFTDTGELFF. The CDR3 DNA follows: TGTGCCAGCAGCTTTACAGACACCGGGGAGCTGTTTTTT. The rearrangement joins TRBV11-2 to TRBJ2-2; D is uncertain. Germline-derived CDR1 and CDR2 are SGHAT and FQNNGV. The CDR3 loop spans 13 amino acids. The V and J ends lost 3 bases and 3 bases respectively, with 5 bases between them. Complete variable domain (other parts from reference TRBV11-2 and TRBJ2-2): EAGVAQSPRYKIIEKRQSVAFWCNPISGHATLYWYQQILGQGPKLLIQFQNNGVVDDSQLPKDRFSAERLKGVDSTLKIQPAKLEDSAVYLCASSFTDTGELFFGEGSRLTVL.

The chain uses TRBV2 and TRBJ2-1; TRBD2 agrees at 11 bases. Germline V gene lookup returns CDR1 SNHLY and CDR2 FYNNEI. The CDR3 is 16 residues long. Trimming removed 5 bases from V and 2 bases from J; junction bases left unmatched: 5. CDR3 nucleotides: TGTGCCAGCAGTCCCCTAGCGGGAGGAACCTACAATGAGCAGTTCTTC. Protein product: CASSPLAGGTYNEQFF.